The entry that follows covers one T cell receptor beta chain sequence. Its target is not known. The data were obtained in a study of lymphopenia after photon versus proton radiotherapy. Study-wide points: Under photons, naive T cells and diversity fell while effector/memory populations rose. Only patients who died were analyzed for survival; proton advantage is unproven.

The CDR3 totals 15 residues. The germline V gene encodes CDR1 SNHLY and CDR2 FYNNEI. Trimming removed 7 bases from V and 5 bases from J; junction bases left unmatched: 11. Profiling relied on immunoSEQ multiplex PCR, and the TCRdb table lists in-frame clones only, not all of them. The profile shows over 15,000 clones, about nine tenths of them singletons. The J gene is TRBJ2-5, the V gene TRBV2; 9 nucleotides agree with TRBD2. The sequencing used peripheral blood, collected from a patient treated with proton-based radiotherapy. The receptor's source is a man aged 65 to 79 with pancreatic cancer. This chain's CDR3 is CASIREAGGGETQYF. The CDR3 region has the DNA TGTGCCAGCATCCGCGAAGCGGGAGGCGGTGAGACCCAGTACTTC.